These 13 T cell receptor beta chains were sequenced from one sample in a study of T-cell reconstitution after alpha-beta-depleted transplantation in children listed by TCRdb under 2016. The library was generated by PCR. Instrument on record: Illumina HiSeq 2500. Molecular barcoding was employed in the preparation of TCR libraries, with unique molecular identifiers being used to normalize TCRbeta repertoire quantification. The public sequencing data were trimmed at Q25 with fastp and processed into clonotypes with MiXCR by TCRdb, which kept only in-frame beta chains. Entries that share a CDR3 protein sequence are merged under the most common genes and DNA. This sample has 450,000 to 600,000 distinct CDR3 sequences in its table, and approximately 20% of those were observed once. The biggest ten clones account for over 3% of the sample. The sequencing used PBMCs from the stem cell graft donor, collected from the stem cell graft. The receptors originated from a human donor who donated a stem cell graft to a child with acute lymphoblastic leukemia.

This chain uses TRBV11-2 with TRBJ2-7, with 7 bases aligning to TRBD1. This CDR3 is 16 amino acids long. Trimming cost V 5 bases and J 1 base; bases outside gene matches: 11. From germline, CDR1 is SGHAT and CDR2 FQNNGV. The CDR3 reads CASSPGKQGRSYEQYF. Here the CDR3 DNA reads TGTGCCAGCAGCCCAGGAAAACAGGGGCGATCCTACGAGCAGTACTTC.

This clonotype was detected only a few times. The DNA of the CDR3 is TGCGCCAGCAGCTTGGGATGGGGGGGCAATCAGCCCCAGCATTTT. This translates into CASSLGWGGNQPQHF. V gene TRBV5-1 combines with J gene TRBJ1-5; the D gene is possibly TRBD1 (5 bases). Trimming cost V 0 bases and J 2 bases, with 9 bases left between them. There are 15 residues in the CDR3. Germline loops: CDR1 SGHRS, CDR2 YFSETQ.

Points on this clonotype: At one end, the junction sequence differs from germline, possibly due to a read error. The V gene is TRBV19, the J gene TRBJ2-5; perhaps TRBD2 as D (5 bases). The CDR3 is 14 amino acids. In germline, CDR1 is LNHDA, CDR2 SQIVND (reference sequence). This CDR3 reads CASSLTGSKETQYF. In DNA form, the CDR3 reads TGTGCTAGTAGCCTGACGGGATCCAAAGAGACCCAGTACTTC.

The sample holds a few counts of this clonotype. V gene TRBV12-3 or TRBV12-4 combines with J gene TRBJ1-5; D unresolved. V lost 6 bases and J lost 3, with 12 bases in between. This CDR3 has 14 amino acids. Written as DNA, the CDR3 is TGTGCCAGCAGACCCGGACGGGCCAATCAGCCCCAGCATTTT. It is translated as CASRPGRANQPQHF.

This sequence joins TRBV6-6 and TRBJ2-3; tentative D call: TRBD2 (5 bases). The CDR3 totals 13 residues. The V and J ends lost 2 bases and 6 bases respectively, with 9 bases between them. Germline V gives CDR1 MNHNY, CDR2 SVGAGI (reference sequence). The CDR3 loop reads CASSYEGWDTQYF. The CDR3 DNA reads as TGTGCCAGCAGTTACGAGGGTTGGGATACGCAGTATTTT.

This clonotype has more than one count but fewer than ten. This chain uses TRBV7-6 with TRBJ1-5; no clear D gene. Trimming pared 2 bases from V and 5 bases from J, leaving 7 bases between. The germline V gene encodes CDR1 SGHVS and CDR2 FNYEAQ. The CDR3 length is 13 residues. This chain's CDR3 is CASSLYGDQPQHF. The CDR3 DNA reads as TGTGCCAGCAGCTTATATGGAGATCAGCCCCAGCATTTT.

This clonotype has more than one count but fewer than ten. The CDR3 DNA follows: TGTGCCAGCAGTTTGCCCGGTAGCGGAACCTCCTACGAGCAGTACTTC. Amino acid sequence: CASSLPGSGTSYEQYF. V is TRBV12-3 or TRBV12-4 and J is TRBJ2-7, with a tentative D call TRBD2 (6 bases). This CDR3 has 16 residues. Trimming removed 3 bases from V and 0 bases from J, with 15 bases in between.

This clonotype was observed a few times. The gene calls are TRBV2 and TRBJ2-3; 7 positions match TRBD2. Germline V lookup: CDR1 SNHLY, CDR2 FYNNEI. This CDR3 contains 14 residues. V lost 4 bases, J lost 4 bases, and 5 bases stayed unmatched. The CDR3 region is CASSGEGGADTQYF. CDR3 nucleotides: TGTGCCAGCAGTGGGGAGGGCGGGGCAGATACGCAGTATTTT. The full variable domain, with the rest looked up from reference TRBV2 and TRBJ2-3, is EPEVTQTPSHQVTQMGQEVILRCVPISNHLYFYWYRQILGQKVEFLVSFYNNEISEKSEIFDDQFSVERPDGSNFTLKIRSTKLEDSAMYFCASSGEGGADTQYFGPGTRLTVL.

This rearrangement joins TRBV28 to TRBJ1-1; D is undetermined. V lost 2 bases and J lost 5, with 12 bases in between. This CDR3 comprises 14 residues. CDR1 MDHEN and CDR2 SYDVKM come from the germline V gene. The CDR3 coding sequence is TGTGCCAGCAGTTTAATGGTCCCGGGGACTGAAGCTTTCTTT. Encoded protein: CASSLMVPGTEAFF. Using reference TRBV28 and TRBJ1-1 for the parts outside the CDR3, the full variable domain is DVKVTQSSRYLVKRTGEKVFLECVQDMDHENMFWYRQDPGLGLRLIYFSYDVKMKEKGDIPEGYSVSREKKERFSLILESASTNQTSMYLCASSLMVPGTEAFFGQGTRLTVV.

The chain links TRBV6-5 to TRBJ1-2; no firm D call. Between the trimmed V and J ends, which lost 0 bases and 4 bases, there was a span of 15 bases. The CDR3 is 16 amino acids. Germline lookup yields CDR1 MNHEY and CDR2 SVGAGI. DNA for the CDR3: TGTGCCAGCAGTTACTCGAGGAGGCTTTTCGCCTATGGCTACACCTTC. Residues: CASSYSRRLFAYGYTF.

This clonotype was seen only a few times. The chain couples TRBV30 to TRBJ2-1; 10 positions match TRBD1. Germline loops: CDR1 GTSNPN, CDR2 SVGIG (reference sequence). This CDR3 is 13 amino acids long. J gave up 6 bases and V 5 bases, and 4 bases lay outside the gene matches. The CDR3 DNA sequence: TGTGCCTGGTCCGGGACAGGGGTCAATGAGCAGTTCTTC. Translating it yields CAWSGTGVNEQFF.

The J gene is TRBJ1-1, the V gene TRBV6-1, with D maybe TRBD1 (5 bases). CDR1 and CDR2 (germline): MNHNS, SASEGT. Trimming cost V 8 bases and J 1 base, with 11 bases left between them. The CDR3 runs to 13 residues. This CDR3 is CASQTAENTEAFF. In DNA form, the CDR3 reads TGTGCCAGCCAGACAGCGGAGAACACTGAAGCTTTCTTT.

This clonotype was counted between two and nine times. In nucleotides, the CDR3 is TGTGCCAGCAGCTCCCCCTCGAGACAGGGACTCTCCTACGAGCAGTACTTC. It codes for CASSSPSRQGLSYEQYF. The chain carries TRBV9 and TRBJ2-7; D may be TRBD1 (7 bases). The CDR3 sequence is 17 residues long. Germline V gene lookup returns CDR1 SGDLS and CDR2 YYNGEE. Trimming stripped 4 bases from V and 0 bases from J, with 20 bases between.